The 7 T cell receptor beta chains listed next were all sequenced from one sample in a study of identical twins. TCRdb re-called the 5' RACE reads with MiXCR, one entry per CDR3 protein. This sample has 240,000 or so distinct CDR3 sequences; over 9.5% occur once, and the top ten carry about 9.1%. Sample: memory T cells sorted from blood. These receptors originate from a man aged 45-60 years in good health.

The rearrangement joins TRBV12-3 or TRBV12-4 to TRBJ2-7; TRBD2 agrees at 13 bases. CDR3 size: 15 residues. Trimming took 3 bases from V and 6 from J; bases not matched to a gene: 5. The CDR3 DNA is TGTGCCAGCAGTTTCCGGACTAGCGGGAGTAGCGAGCAGTACTTC. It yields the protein CASSFRTSGSSEQYF.

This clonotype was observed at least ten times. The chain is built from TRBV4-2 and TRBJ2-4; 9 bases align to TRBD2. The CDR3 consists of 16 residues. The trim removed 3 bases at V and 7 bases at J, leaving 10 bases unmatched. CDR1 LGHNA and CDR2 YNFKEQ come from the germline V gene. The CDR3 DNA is TGTGCCAGCAGCCAGACTTTAGCGGGAGTACGCAACATTCAGTACTTC. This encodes CASSQTLAGVRNIQYF.

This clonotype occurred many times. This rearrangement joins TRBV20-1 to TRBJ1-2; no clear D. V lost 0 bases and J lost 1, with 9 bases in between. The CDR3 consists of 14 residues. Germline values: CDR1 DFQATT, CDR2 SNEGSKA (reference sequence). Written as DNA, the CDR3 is TGCAGTGCTAGAGAACCCCTAATTAACTATGGCTACACCTTC. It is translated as CSAREPLINYGYTF.

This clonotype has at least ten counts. CDR3 in amino acids: CASSLGPAGREQYF. Here the CDR3 DNA reads TGTGCCAGCAGCTTGGGACCGGCAGGGAGAGAGCAGTACTTC. This chain connects TRBV5-6 to TRBJ2-7; D may correspond to TRBD1 or TRBD2 (5 bases each). In germline, CDR1 is SGHDT, CDR2 YYEEEE. CDR3 size: 14 residues. Trimming stripped 0 bases from V and 7 bases from J, with 14 bases between.

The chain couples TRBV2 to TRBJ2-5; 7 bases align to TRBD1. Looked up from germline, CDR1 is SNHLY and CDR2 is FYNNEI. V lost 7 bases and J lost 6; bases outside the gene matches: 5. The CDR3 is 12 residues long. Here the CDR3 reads CASKGAAKTQYF. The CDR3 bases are TGTGCCAGCAAGGGGGCGGCGAAGACCCAGTACTTC.

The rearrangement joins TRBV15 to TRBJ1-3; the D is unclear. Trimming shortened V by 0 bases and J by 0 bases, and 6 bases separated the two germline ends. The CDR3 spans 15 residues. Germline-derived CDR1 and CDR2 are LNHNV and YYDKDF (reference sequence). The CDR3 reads CATSRDSLSGNTIYF. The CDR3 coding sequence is TGTGCCACCAGCAGAGATAGCCTCTCTGGAAACACCATATATTTT.

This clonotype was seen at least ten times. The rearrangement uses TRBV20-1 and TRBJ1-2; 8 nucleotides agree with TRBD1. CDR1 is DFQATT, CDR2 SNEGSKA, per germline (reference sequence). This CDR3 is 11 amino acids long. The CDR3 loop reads CTSGQGDGYTF. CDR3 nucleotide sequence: TGCACCTCCGGACAGGGTGATGGCTACACCTTC.